The rows below give T cell receptor beta chains drawn from one sample of a study of blood T cells in healthy people across ages. TCRdb reprocessed the 5' RACE reads with MiXCR, giving one entry per CDR3 protein. In the table there are approximately 1.5 million distinct CDR3 sequences, roughly 43% of which are singletons. Material: blood. Source of these receptors: a woman between 18 and 29 years old in good health. The CDR3 runs from the conserved cysteine through the conserved F or W. The D gene is left open where the match is weak. Only some rows state a clone size, as once, few, many or a class for expanded clones.

j_call v_call cdr3_length d_call clone_size cdr3_aa cdr3_nt
TRBJ1-2 TRBV7-9 14 NA NA CASSTDARTYGYTF TGTGCCAGCAGCACCGACGCCCGAACCTATGGCTACACCTTC
TRBJ2-2 TRBV10-3 17 NA NA CAISELERAGDTGELFF TGTGCCATCAGTGAATTGGAACGGGCCGGCGACACCGGGGAGCTGTTTTTT
TRBJ2-2 TRBV2 15 NA NA CATNPGGAVPGELFF TGTGCCACCAACCCGGGGGGCGCGGTGCCCGGGGAGCTGTTTTTT
TRBJ2-1 TRBV4-1 16 TRBD2 few CASSETSGGGYNEQFF TGCGCCAGCAGCGAGACTAGCGGGGGAGGCTACAATGAGCAGTTCTTC
TRBJ1-4 TRBV12-3/TRBV12-4 14 TRBD1 NA CASTWGTAYEKLFF TGTGCCAGCACCTGGGGGACAGCGTATGAAAAACTGTTTTTT
TRBJ2-7 TRBV2 15 TRBD2 few CASRDRTSGSREQYF TGTGCCAGCAGGGACCGGACTAGCGGGAGTAGAGAGCAGTACTTC
TRBJ1-1 TRBV7-2 16 NA few CASSPRGVGQNTEAFF TGTGCCAGCAGCCCCCGCGGTGTTGGACAGAACACTGAAGCTTTCTTT
TRBJ2-5 TRBV27 14 TRBD1 NA CASSFYRGGETQYF TGTGCCAGCAGTTTCTACAGGGGCGGGGAGACCCAGTACTTC
TRBJ1-6 TRBV28 17 TRBD1 NA CASSTPGQAIYNSPLHF TGTGCCAGCAGCACCCCTGGACAGGCGATTTATAATTCACCCCTCCACTTT
TRBJ1-2 TRBV5-1 13 TRBD1 NA CASTFDRGGGYTF TGCGCCAGCACATTCGACAGGGGAGGTGGCTACACCTTC
TRBJ2-7 TRBV18 14 TRBD1 NA CASSPQETGIEQYF TGTGCCAGCTCACCGCAAGAGACAGGGATTGAGCAGTACTTC
TRBJ1-4 TRBV28 17 TRBD1 NA CASGSRGYLLTNEKLFF TGTGCCAGCGGGTCCAGGGGGTATCTATTAACTAATGAAAAACTGTTTTTT
TRBJ2-5 TRBV12-3/TRBV12-4 12 NA NA CASSLAWETQYF TGTGCCAGCAGTTTAGCCTGGGAGACCCAGTACTTC
TRBJ1-2 TRBV6-1 13 NA few CASSWDILYGYTF TGTGCCAGCAGTTGGGACATTCTTTATGGCTACACCTTC
TRBJ2-1 TRBV7-9 15 NA few CASSLAQGRGSEQFF TGTGCCAGCAGCTTAGCCCAAGGACGGGGCAGTGAGCAGTTCTTC
TRBJ1-5 TRBV7-9 16 NA NA CASSFVDRGSNQPQHF TGTGCCAGCAGCTTTGTCGACCGAGGAAGCAATCAGCCCCAGCATTTT
TRBJ2-7 TRBV20-1 14 NA NA CSVTLGPKVYVQYF TGCAGTGTTACCCTTGGACCTAAGGTATACGTGCAGTACTTC
TRBJ1-2 TRBV29-1 16 TRBD1 NA CSVIPGQGEANYGYTF TGCAGCGTGATACCGGGACAGGGGGAGGCTAACTATGGCTACACCTTC
TRBJ2-5 TRBV9 17 TRBD2 NA CASSVGLAGGPQETQYF TGTGCCAGCAGCGTAGGATTAGCGGGAGGTCCCCAAGAGACCCAGTACTTC
TRBJ1-2 TRBV3-1 14 NA NA CASSRTTTAFGYTF TGTGCCAGCAGCCGAACGACGACTGCGTTTGGCTACACCTTC
TRBJ2-5 TRBV29-1 16 TRBD2 few CSVARLAGPRGETQYF TGCAGCGTTGCGAGACTAGCGGGGCCAAGGGGAGAGACCCAGTACTTC
TRBJ2-5 TRBV18 14 NA few CASSPSRGGETQYF TGTGCCAGCTCACCAAGTAGGGGAGGAGAGACCCAGTACTTC
TRBJ1-2 TRBV6-1 15 NA few CASSEQGRENRGYTF TGTGCCAGCAGTGAACAGGGGAGGGAGAATCGGGGCTACACCTTC
TRBJ2-1 TRBV2 16 TRBD2 NA CASSVRAGGPHNEQFF TGTGCCAGCAGTGTAAGAGCGGGGGGGCCCCACAATGAGCAGTTCTTC
TRBJ1-5 TRBV6-2/TRBV6-3 14 TRBD1 NA CASQDRGGNQPQHF TGTGCCAGCCAGGACAGGGGTGGCAATCAGCCCCAGCATTTT
TRBJ1-5 TRBV10-3 14 NA NA CAISDGGVNQPQHF TGTGCCATCAGTGACGGGGGTGTCAATCAGCCCCAGCATTTT
TRBJ2-7 TRBV2 13 TRBD1 NA CASMLEQGSEQYF TGTGCCAGCATGCTAGAACAGGGGTCCGAGCAGTACTTC
TRBJ1-5 TRBV4-1 15 NA few CASSQQGSGDQPQHF TGCGCCAGCAGCCAACAGGGCAGTGGTGATCAGCCCCAGCATTTT
TRBJ1-1 TRBV4-1 14 TRBD1 NA CASSQTTGRTEAFF TGCGCCAGCAGCCAAACGACAGGGAGGACTGAAGCTTTCTTT
TRBJ1-2 TRBV4-1 14 NA NA CASSPGTQIHGYTF TGCGCCAGCAGCCCCGGGACGCAAATTCATGGCTACACCTTC
TRBJ2-7 TRBV12-3/TRBV12-4 17 TRBD1 few CASSQRSGTGSTYEQYF TGTGCCAGCAGTCAACGAAGCGGGACAGGGAGCACCTACGAGCAGTACTTC
TRBJ2-7 TRBV7-2 17 TRBD2 NA CASRLRTSRSSYNEQYF TGTGCCAGCAGACTAAGGACTAGCCGGAGCTCCTACAATGAGCAGTACTTC
TRBJ1-3 TRBV10-3 13 NA NA CAISGTQGNTIYF TGTGCCATCAGCGGGACCCAGGGAAACACCATATATTTT
TRBJ2-1 TRBV20-1 13 NA NA CSAPKGPNNEQFF TGCAGTGCTCCCAAGGGGCCTAACAATGAGCAGTTCTTC
TRBJ2-3 TRBV2 15 TRBD2 NA CASRMAGGDTDTQYF TGTGCCAGCAGGATGGCGGGAGGGGACACAGATACGCAGTATTTT
TRBJ2-3 TRBV6-5 14 TRBD2 NA CASGPGGSTDTQYF TGTGCCAGCGGCCCGGGGGGGAGCACAGATACGCAGTATTTT
TRBJ2-1 TRBV11-2 14 TRBD1 NA CASGRDSVGNEQFF TGTGCCAGCGGAAGGGACAGCGTTGGGAATGAGCAGTTCTTC
TRBJ1-5 TRBV4-3 13 NA NA CASSQDGGEPQHF TGCGCCAGCAGCCAAGATGGGGGTGAGCCCCAGCATTTT
TRBJ2-1 TRBV5-1 17 NA few CASSQKRNGVDYNEQFF TGCGCCAGCAGCCAAAAGAGGAATGGGGTGGACTACAATGAGCAGTTCTTC
TRBJ2-7 TRBV5-1 15 TRBD2 NA CASSLVLADPYEQYF TGCGCCAGCAGCTTGGTCCTAGCGGACCCCTACGAGCAGTACTTC
TRBJ2-1 TRBV10-3 13 NA NA CAIRSGDYNEQFF TGTGCCATCAGGAGCGGAGACTACAATGAGCAGTTCTTC
TRBJ1-4 TRBV7-9 15 NA NA CAAEGRGPTNEKLFF TGTGCCGCGGAGGGCAGGGGACCAACTAATGAAAAACTGTTTTTT
TRBJ2-5 TRBV7-9 14 NA NA CASSLALGFHERYF TGTGCCAGCAGCTTAGCGCTGGGGTTCCACGAGCGGTACTTC